The 18 T cell receptor beta chains presented below share a single source sample, sequenced in a study of OX40 agonist ivuxolimab in advanced cancers. Using immunoSEQ multiplex PCR, the repertoire was profiled, and TCRdb retains in-frame clones only, with some absent. The table shows about 15,000 clones, with 90% to 95% occurring only once. This sample comprised CD4+ or CD8+ T cells sorted from blood, obtained in a trial of the OX40 agonist ivuxolimab. The receptors shown here come from an adult with an advanced solid tumor such as melanoma, head and neck, liver or kidney cancer.

The chain is built from TRBV9 and TRBJ2-2; D not certain. V shed 2 bases and J shed 0 bases, with 14 bases lying between them. This CDR3 is built from 17 residues. Per the germline V gene, CDR1 is SGDLS and CDR2 is YYNGEE. The CDR3 DNA reads as TGTGCCAGCAGCGTGGATATAGGCAGGCCGAACACCGGGGAGCTGTTTTTT. Protein sequence: CASSVDIGRPNTGELFF.

The chain joins TRBV5-1 to TRBJ2-7; the match to TRBD1 covers 10 bases. The CDR3 sequence is 18 residues long. Germline CDR1 reads SGHRS; CDR2 reads YFSETQ. Trimming at V came to 2 bases and at J to 1 base, leaving 12 bases not matched to a gene. CDR3 region: CASSLRARDRGSSYEQYF. CDR3 nucleotides: TGCGCCAGCAGCTTACGGGCCCGGGACAGGGGTAGTTCCTACGAGCAGTACTTC.

The V and J genes are TRBV7-9 and TRBJ1-2, with a tentative D call TRBD1 (5 bases). V was trimmed by 0 bases and J by 6 bases, leaving 8 bases between them. The CDR3 totals 13 residues. Germline V lookup: CDR1 SEHNR, CDR2 FQNEAQ (reference sequence). This chain's CDR3 is CASSLALGDGYTF. In nucleotides, the CDR3 is TGTGCCAGCAGCTTAGCGCTGGGGGATGGCTACACCTTC.

This rearrangement joins TRBV28 to TRBJ2-7, with 13 positions matching TRBD2. The CDR3 is made up of 13 amino acids. Trimming cost V 7 bases and J 4 bases; bases outside gene matches: 1. CDR1 MDHEN and CDR2 SYDVKM come from the germline V gene. CDR3 sequence: CASTGLAGYEQYF. CDR3 nucleotide sequence: TGTGCCAGCACGGGACTAGCGGGGTACGAGCAGTACTTC.

V usage is TRBV11-3 and J usage is TRBJ2-1; possibly TRBD2 for D (6 bases). The V gene lost 4 bases and the J gene lost 8 bases, with 15 bases spanning the gap. Germline CDR1 SGHNT, CDR2 YENEEA. CDR3 length: 14 residues. CDR3 loop: CASSSWTGDHEQFF. The CDR3 DNA is TGTGCCAGCAGCTCCTGGACGGGGGACCATGAGCAGTTCTTC.

The V and J genes are TRBV28 and TRBJ1-2; D is unresolved. There are 13 residues in the CDR3. V was cut by 7 bases and J by 4 bases, with 13 bases left in between. CDR1 MDHEN and CDR2 SYDVKM come from the germline V gene. The CDR3 sequence is CASTAPGLYGYTF. CDR3 in DNA: TGTGCCAGCACTGCTCCAGGTCTCTATGGCTACACCTTC.

J is TRBJ2-2 and V is TRBV2, with 9 positions matching TRBD1. The CDR3 is 15 residues long. Germline CDR1 and CDR2: SNHLY and FYNNEI. Germline trimming cut 6 bases from V and 5 bases from J; bases unmatched to any gene: 7. CDR3 in amino acids: CASRRGQGGTGELFF. CDR3 coding DNA: TGTGCCAGCAGGAGGGGACAGGGTGGGACCGGGGAGCTGTTTTTT.

CDR3 residues: CASSTGTSAGELFF. The CDR3 bases are TGTGCCAGTAGTACCGGGACTAGCGCCGGGGAGCTGTTTTTT. The chain employs TRBV19 and TRBJ2-2, with 10 bases matching TRBD2. CDR3 length: 14 amino acids. The junction had 2 bases not matched to a gene; V was cut back by 4 bases and J by 6 bases. Germline V gives CDR1 LNHDA, CDR2 SQIVND (reference sequence). The full variable domain, with the rest looked up from reference TRBV19 and TRBJ2-2, is DGGITQSPKYLFRKEGQNVTLSCEQNLNHDAMYWYRQDPGQGLRLIYYSQIVNDFQKGDIAEGYSVSREKKESFPLTVTSAQKNPTAFYLCASSTGTSAGELFFGEGSRLTVL.

This sequence joins TRBV4-1 and TRBJ2-2; D uncertain. Germline-derived CDR1 and CDR2 are MGHRA and YSYEKL. This CDR3 has 13 amino acids. V was trimmed by 4 bases and J by 0 bases, leaving 3 bases between them. The CDR3 region is CASSRSNTGELFF. CDR3 sequence (DNA): TGCGCCAGCAGCCGATCGAACACCGGGGAGCTGTTTTTT.

The gene calls are TRBV28 and TRBJ1-2, with D possibly TRBD1 on 5 matching bases. In germline, CDR1 is MDHEN, CDR2 SYDVKM. V gave up 5 bases and J gave up 2 bases, with 15 bases separating them. This CDR3 comprises 15 residues. CDR3 sequence (DNA): TGTGCCAGCAGTGTCCCGTCCACAGGCAACTATGGCTACACCTTC. It codes for CASSVPSTGNYGYTF.

This rearrangement joins TRBV29-1 to TRBJ1-1; D is unresolved. The CDR3 covers 10 residues. V was trimmed by 5 bases and J by 2 bases, leaving 3 bases between them. Germline assignment: CDR1 SQVTM and CDR2 ANQGSEA. CDR3 sequence reads: CSVFNTEAFF. The CDR3 DNA reads TGCAGCGTTTTCAACACTGAAGCTTTCTTT.

J is TRBJ2-5 and V is TRBV7-3; D possibly corresponds to TRBD2 (5 bases). With 2 bases removed from V and 4 bases from J, the gap between germline ends came to 8 bases. CDR3 length: 13 residues. Germline CDR1 and CDR2: SGHTA and FQGTGA. The CDR3 DNA is TGTGCCAGCAGCTTAGACGGAGGAGAGACCCAGTACTTC. The encoded protein is CASSLDGGETQYF. The full variable domain, rest sourced from reference TRBV7-3 and TRBJ2-5, is GAGVSQTPSNKVTEKGKYVELRCDPISGHTALYWYRQSLGQGPEFLIYFQGTGAADDSGLPNDRFFAVRPEGSVSTLKIQRTERGDSAVYLCASSLDGGETQYFGPGTRLLVL.

The chain uses TRBV5-1 and TRBJ1-1; 8 nucleotides agree with TRBD1. CDR1 and CDR2 from the germline V gene are SGHRS and YFSETQ. The CDR3 extends over 16 amino acids. V was pared by 4 bases and J by 0 bases, with 8 bases of the junction left unmatched. The CDR3 is CASSRTGMGLNTEAFF. CDR3 in DNA: TGCGCCAGCAGCCGGACAGGGATGGGCCTGAACACTGAAGCTTTCTTT.

The rearrangement uses TRBV28 and TRBJ2-7; unclear D gene. Trimming took off 3 bases at V and 2 bases at J, with 2 bases between the two ends. The germline V gene encodes CDR1 MDHEN and CDR2 SYDVKM. The CDR3 spans 11 residues. CDR3 DNA: TGTGCCAGCAGTTTGGCCTACGAGCAGTACTTC. Residues: CASSLAYEQYF.

The V gene is TRBV7-9, the J gene TRBJ1-1; TRBD1 aligns across 7 bases. The CDR3 contains 15 residues. Per germline, CDR1 SEHNR and CDR2 FQNEAQ (reference sequence). J lost 6 bases, V lost 6 bases, and 13 bases had no gene match. CDR3 region: CASSTLGGLNAEAFF. The DNA for the CDR3 is TGTGCCAGCAGTACGCTAGGGGGCCTCAATGCTGAAGCTTTCTTT.

This clone has more than one count but fewer than ten. This sequence joins TRBV9 and TRBJ2-1; D perhaps matches TRBD2 (5 bases). Germline lookup yields CDR1 SGDLS and CDR2 YYNGEE. V dropped 7 bases and J dropped 6 bases, with 11 bases sitting between them. CDR3 length equals 12 residues. The DNA for the CDR3 is TGTGCCAGCGCGGGTCGGAGCAATGAGCAGTTCTTC. It encodes CASAGRSNEQFF. Full variable domain (missing parts from reference TRBV9 and TRBJ2-1): DSGVTQTPKHLITATGQRVTLRCSPRSGDLSVYWYQQSLDQGLQFLIQYYNGEERAKGNILERFSAQQFPDLHSELNLSSLELGDSALYFCASAGRSNEQFFGPGTRLTVL.

This chain links TRBV10-2 with TRBJ2-7; TRBD2 is a possible D gene (6 bases). The germline gives CDR1 WSHSY, CDR2 SAAADI. The V end lost 8 bases, the J end lost 2 bases, and 13 bases lay between the germline ends. This CDR3 is built from 13 residues. CDR3 region: CASQLAETYEQYF. The DNA for the CDR3 is TGCGCCAGCCAACTAGCAGAAACCTACGAGCAGTACTTC.

Comments on this clone: Other DNA sequences in the sample encode the same CDR3. The rearrangement links TRBV28 to TRBJ1-1; D is unclear. This CDR3 region has 11 residues. V dropped 3 bases and J dropped 4 bases, with 3 bases sitting between them. Germline assignment: CDR1 MDHEN and CDR2 SYDVKM. CDR3 region: CASSLGTEAFF. In DNA, the CDR3 is TGTGCCAGCAGTTTGGGCACTGAAGCTTTCTTT.